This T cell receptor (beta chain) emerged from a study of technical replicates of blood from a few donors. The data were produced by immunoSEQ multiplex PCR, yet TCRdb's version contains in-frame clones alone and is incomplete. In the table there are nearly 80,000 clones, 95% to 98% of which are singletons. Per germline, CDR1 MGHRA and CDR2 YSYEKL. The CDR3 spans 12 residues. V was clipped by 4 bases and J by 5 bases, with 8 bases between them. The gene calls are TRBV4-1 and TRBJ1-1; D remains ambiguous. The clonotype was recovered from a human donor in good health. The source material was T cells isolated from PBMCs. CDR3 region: CASSPTRTEAFF. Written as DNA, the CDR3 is TGCGCCAGCAGCCCGACAAGGACTGAAGCTTTCTTT.